The 7 T cell receptor beta chains reported below all come from one sample, sequenced in a study of T cells after yellow fever vaccination. MiXCR was run by TCRdb on the 5' RACE reads, yielding one entry per CDR3 protein. This table has about 50,000 distinct CDR3 sequences, about 7.4% appearing once. Sequenced here: CD8+ T cells sorted from PBMCs, sampled approximately 15 days after the first yellow fever vaccination. All receptors derive from a young man who received the YFV17D yellow fever vaccine.

This clonotype was recorded many times. V usage is TRBV27 and J usage is TRBJ2-2; 8 bases line up with TRBD1. V gave up 4 bases and J gave up 6 bases; unmatched junction bases: 10. The CDR3 totals 16 residues. Germline V gene data show CDR1 as MNHEY and CDR2 as SMNVEV (reference sequence). The CDR3 spells CASSSTGVRRAGELFF. CDR3 nucleotides: TGTGCCAGCAGTTCGACAGGGGTCCGCCGGGCCGGGGAGCTGTTTTTT.

At least ten counts were recorded for this clonotype. V usage is TRBV6-2 or TRBV6-3 and J usage is TRBJ2-7; D unresolved. CDR3 length: 13 residues. V was trimmed by 3 bases and J by 2 bases, leaving 8 bases between them. Germline CDR1 reads MNHEY; CDR2 reads SVGEGT. The DNA of the CDR3 is TGTGCCAGCAGTTATGGTTCCCCCTACGAGCAGTACGTC. Its translation: CASSYGSPYEQYV.

There are many counts of this clonotype. The genes are TRBV6-5 and TRBJ2-5; maybe TRBD2 (5 bases). This CDR3 is 14 amino acids long. The V gene's germline CDR1 is MNHEY and CDR2 SVGAGI. V lost 0 bases and J lost 4, with 9 bases in between. In DNA, the CDR3 is TGTGCCAGCAGTTACTCGAGTCGGGGAGAGACCCAGTACTTC. As protein: CASSYSSRGETQYF.

There are many counts of this clonotype. V usage is TRBV20-1 and J usage is TRBJ2-7; possibly TRBD2 for D (6 bases). V lost 3 bases and J lost 2, with 17 bases in between. The germline gives CDR1 DFQATT, CDR2 SNEGSKA (reference sequence). This CDR3 spans 15 amino acids. The CDR3 region has the DNA TGCAGTGCTAGGGCCCTGGGGGGACCCACCTACGAGCAGTACTTC. It is translated as CSARALGGPTYEQYF.

This clonotype has only a few counts. This chain uses TRBV7-6 with TRBJ2-3; 8 nucleotides line up with TRBD2. Germline V gene sequence: CDR1 SGHVS, CDR2 FNYEAQ. V gave up 2 bases and J gave up 5 bases; unmatched junction bases: 9. The CDR3 spans 16 residues. The CDR3 region has the DNA TGTGCCAGCAGCTTAACTGCCGGGGGGGCCGGAGATACGCAGTATTTT. Translated, it gives CASSLTAGGAGDTQYF. Full variable domain (missing parts from reference TRBV7-6 and TRBJ2-3): GAGVSQSPRYKVTKRGQDVALRCDPISGHVSLYWYRQALGQGPEFLTYFNYEAQQDKSGLPNDRFSAERPEGSISTLTIQRTEQRDSAMYRCASSLTAGGAGDTQYFGPGTRLTVL.

This clonotype was seen repeatedly, ten times or more. CDR3 sequence reads: CASSYSRGGWTDTQYF. DNA for the CDR3: TGTGCCAGCAGTTACTCTCGGGGGGGCTGGACAGATACGCAGTATTTT. The chain combines TRBV6-2 or TRBV6-3 with TRBJ2-3, with 8 nucleotides matching TRBD2. This CDR3 is 16 amino acids long. The trim removed 0 bases at V and 3 bases at J, leaving 5 bases unmatched. Germline V CDR1 and CDR2: MNHEY, SVGEGT.

This clonotype was detected ten times or more. DNA of the CDR3: TGTGCCAGCAGCTCAGGGCCCACCGGGGAGCTGTTTTTT. Translation: CASSSGPTGELFF. V is TRBV7-9 and J is TRBJ2-2; a weak D match, TRBD1 (5 bases). From germline, CDR1 is SEHNR and CDR2 FQNEAQ (reference sequence). The CDR3 length is 13 residues. With 4 bases removed from V and 4 bases from J, the gap between germline ends came to 7 bases.